A single sample is the source of the 29 T cell receptor beta chains below, sequenced in a study of blood T cell repertoires in COVID-19. Profiling relied on immunoSEQ multiplex PCR, and the TCRdb table lists in-frame clones only, not all of them. The data hold fewer than 85,000 clones, with under 80% observed a single time. Sequencing was carried out using peripheral blood. The receptor set was obtained from a woman aged 80 or over with active or convalescent COVID-19.

This sequence joins TRBV7-3 and TRBJ1-6; D is unclear. V shed 2 bases and J shed 13 bases, with 9 bases lying between them. This CDR3 is built from 12 residues. CDR1 is SGHTA and CDR2 is FQGTGA in the germline V gene. CDR3: CASSLSGGPLHF. The CDR3 DNA reads as TGTGCCAGCAGCTTATCGGGAGGGCCCCTCCACTTT.

The V and J genes are TRBV5-1 and TRBJ1-4, with D perhaps matching TRBD1 (5 bases). The CDR3 spans 15 residues. The V end was cut by 1 base, the J end by 5 bases, with 12 bases between. Per germline, CDR1 SGHRS and CDR2 YFSETQ. The CDR3 region has the DNA TGCGCCAGCAGCTTGCGCAGGGATAAAAATGAAAAACTGTTTTTT. Translated, it gives CASSLRRDKNEKLFF.

The chain links TRBV6-5 to TRBJ1-1; the D is unclear. The V end lost 6 bases, the J end lost 0 bases, and 11 bases lay between the germline ends. The V gene's germline CDR1 is MNHEY and CDR2 SVGAGI. The length of the CDR3 is 14 residues. In nucleotides, the CDR3 is TGTGCCAGCAGCAGATACAGTCTGAACACTGAAGCTTTCTTT. Translation: CASSRYSLNTEAFF.

The V gene is TRBV6-2 or TRBV6-3, the J gene TRBJ2-7; 9 positions agree with TRBD2. The CDR3 contains 15 residues. Per the germline V gene, CDR1 is MNHEY and CDR2 is SVGEGT. J was trimmed by 4 bases and V by 5 bases; bases with no gene match: 9. The chain's CDR3 is CASSSRQRGVYEQYF. CDR3 in DNA: TGTGCCAGCAGTAGCCGTCAGCGGGGGGTATACGAGCAGTACTTC.

The sample holds a few counts of this clone. The genes are TRBV5-1 and TRBJ1-1; possibly TRBD1 for D (6 bases). This CDR3 has 13 amino acids. With 4 bases removed from V and 6 bases from J, the gap between germline ends came to 13 bases. CDR1 and CDR2 (germline): SGHRS, YFSETQ. CDR3 nucleotide sequence: TGCGCCAGCAGCGGAACAGGGAAAGCTGAAGCTTTCTTT. Translated: CASSGTGKAEAFF.

The CDR3 coding sequence is TGTGCCAGCAGTTTGCTAACAGGGATCACTGAAGCTTTCTTT. This codes for CASSLLTGITEAFF. This chain joins TRBV7-9 and TRBJ1-1; D possibly corresponds to TRBD1 (6 bases). Germline V gives CDR1 SEHNR, CDR2 FQNEAQ (reference sequence). This CDR3 region has 14 residues. With 6 bases removed from V and 4 bases from J, the gap between germline ends came to 15 bases.

The J gene is TRBJ2-1, the V gene TRBV7-2; possible D gene TRBD2, 7 bases. Per germline, CDR1 SGHTA and CDR2 FQGNSA. The CDR3 has 15 amino acids. Trimming pared 5 bases from V and 3 bases from J, leaving 14 bases between. CDR3 bases: TGTGCCAGCAGCCCTAGAAGGGGGGGCTACAATGAGCAGTTCTTC. Amino acid sequence: CASSPRRGGYNEQFF. The complete variable domain, with remaining parts taken from reference TRBV7-2 and TRBJ2-1, reads GAGVSQSPSNKVTEKGKDVELRCDPISGHTALYWYRQSLGQGLEFLIYFQGNSAPDKSGLPSDRFSAERTGGSVSTLTIQRTQQEDSAVYLCASSPRRGGYNEQFFGPGTRLTVL.

This chain uses TRBV18 with TRBJ1-2, with unresolved D. CDR1 and CDR2 from the germline V gene are KGHSH and LQKENI. This CDR3 comprises 13 residues. Between the trimmed V and J ends, which lost 3 bases and 6 bases, there was a span of 11 bases. CDR3 sequence (DNA): TGTGCCAGCTCACCCTCTAGAACGGATGGCTACACCTTC. This sequence encodes CASSPSRTDGYTF.

The sample holds a few counts of this clone. One end of the junction is discordant with germline, which a read error may explain. CDR3 nucleotide sequence: TGTGCCAGCACTTACACCGGGGAGCTGTTTTTT. It yields the protein CASTYTGELFF. The J gene is TRBJ2-2, the V gene TRBV6-5; no reliable D call. Germline assignment: CDR1 MNHEY and CDR2 SVGAGI. The CDR3 loop spans 11 amino acids.

V is TRBV5-6 and J is TRBJ1-4; TRBD1 aligns across 8 bases. After removal of 0 bases from V and 5 bases from J, the junction contained 3 bases not matched to a gene. From germline, CDR1 is SGHDT and CDR2 YYEEEE. This CDR3 spans 15 amino acids. CDR3 in DNA: TGTGCCAGCAGCTTGGTGACAGGGGTGAATGAAAAACTGTTTTTT. Protein: CASSLVTGVNEKLFF.

The chain is built from TRBV6-6 and TRBJ2-5; 8 bases fit TRBD1. V lost 4 bases, J lost 3 bases, and 1 base stayed unmatched. The CDR3 is made up of 13 amino acids. Germline assignment: CDR1 MNHNY and CDR2 SVGAGI (reference sequence). CDR3 protein: CASSLDREETQYF. CDR3 sequence (DNA): TGTGCCAGCAGTTTGGACAGGGAAGAGACCCAGTACTTC.

The chain links TRBV6-2 or TRBV6-3 to TRBJ1-1; a weak D match, TRBD1 (5 bases). The CDR3 is 14 residues long. CDR1 is MNHEY and CDR2 is SVGEGT in the germline V gene. Trimming left V 0 bases short and J 5 bases short, with 10 bases between. The CDR3 loop is CASSYSGGRTEAFF. The CDR3 region has the DNA TGTGCCAGCAGTTACTCGGGGGGGAGGACTGAAGCTTTCTTT.

The CDR3 reads CASSYSGGAEADTQYF. The CDR3 nucleotides read TGTGCCAGCAGTTATAGCGGGGGGGCCGAGGCAGATACGCAGTATTTT. V gene TRBV6-2 or TRBV6-3 combines with J gene TRBJ2-3, with 11 bases fitting TRBD2. Looked up from germline, CDR1 is MNHEY and CDR2 is SVGEGT. The CDR3 covers 16 residues. V shed 3 bases and J 4 bases; nucleotides not matched to a gene: 6.

J is TRBJ2-7 and V is TRBV13; the D is unclear. The V and J ends lost 2 bases and 7 bases respectively, with 12 bases between them. Germline V gene sequence: CDR1 PRHDT, CDR2 FYEKMQ (reference sequence). The CDR3 length is 13 residues. CDR3 nucleotides: TGTGCCAGCAGCTTATTTCCGGGTGTTGAGCAGTACTTC. Amino acid sequence: CASSLFPGVEQYF.

The CDR3 DNA reads TGTGCCAGCAGCCCCGGCCCGCAGGAAGGTGGCTACACCTTC. Encoded protein: CASSPGPQEGGYTF. The chain has TRBV11-2 and TRBJ1-2; the D is unclear. V dropped 5 bases and J dropped 7 bases, with 17 bases sitting between them. Germline V gives CDR1 SGHAT, CDR2 FQNNGV. The length of the CDR3 is 14 residues.

The V and J genes are TRBV10-3 and TRBJ1-1; TRBD1 agrees at 8 bases. The V gene end was trimmed by 6 bases and the J gene end by 3 bases; junction bases not matched to a gene: 6. The length of the CDR3 is 14 residues. Germline CDR1 and CDR2: ENHRY and SYGVKD. CDR3 DNA: TGTGCCATCAGCGCGGGACAGGAGGACACTGAAGCTTTCTTT. This sequence encodes CAISAGQEDTEAFF.

This chain joins TRBV12-3 or TRBV12-4 and TRBJ1-1; the D gene is possibly TRBD1 (5 bases). This CDR3 is 13 amino acids long. Trimming removed 3 bases from V and 5 bases from J, with 10 bases in between. Here the CDR3 reads CASSFWGQTEAFF. The CDR3 DNA reads TGTGCCAGCAGTTTCTGGGGCCAAACTGAAGCTTTCTTT.

The rearrangement uses TRBV5-4 and TRBJ1-3, with TRBD1 identical over 7 bases. J lost 4 bases, V lost 2 bases, and 6 bases had no gene match. From germline, CDR1 is SGHNT and CDR2 YYREEE (reference sequence). The CDR3 contains 15 residues. DNA of the CDR3: TGTGCCAGCAGCTTAACAGGGGCTGGAGGAAACACCATATATTTT. This encodes CASSLTGAGGNTIYF. Combining the CDR3 with reference TRBV5-4 and TRBJ1-3 gives the whole variable domain ETGVTQSPTHLIKTRGQQVTLRCSSQSGHNTVSWYQQALGQGPQFIFQYYREEENGRGNFPPRFSGLQFPNYSSELNVNALELDDSALYLCASSLTGAGGNTIYFGEGSWLTVV.

The gene calls are TRBV5-1 and TRBJ1-1; possible D gene TRBD1, 6 bases. Germline V lookup: CDR1 SGHRS, CDR2 YFSETQ. With 0 bases removed from V and 5 bases from J, the gap between germline ends came to 11 bases. This CDR3 comprises 14 residues. The CDR3: CASSLGQEKTEAFF. DNA for the CDR3: TGCGCCAGCAGCTTGGGACAGGAAAAGACTGAAGCTTTCTTT.

The chain uses TRBV7-9 and TRBJ2-7; a possible D gene is TRBD1 (5 bases). The CDR3 totals 14 residues. Germline CDR1 SEHNR, CDR2 FQNEAQ (reference sequence). V lost 5 bases to trimming and J lost 2 bases, with 13 bases between them. CDR3 bases: TGTGCCAGCAGCCCGAACGACAGAACCTACGAGCAGTACTTC. This encodes CASSPNDRTYEQYF.

J is TRBJ2-7 and V is TRBV21-1; the D call TRBD1 from the table was never checked on the DNA. TRBV21-1 is designated a pseudogene. This CDR3 comprises 18 residues. The CDR3: CASNYRPTPPGQNYEQYF. The CDR3 nucleotides read TGTGCCAGCAACTATCGCCCTACACCCCCCGGACAAAACTACGAGCAGTACTTC.

The chain joins TRBV6-2 or TRBV6-3 to TRBJ1-5, with a weak D call TRBD1 (5 bases). Germline CDR1 reads MNHEY; CDR2 reads SVGEGT. This CDR3 has 13 amino acids. V was shortened by 6 bases and J by 11 bases, with 17 bases between the two germline ends. CDR3 residues: CASSEGGVGSQHF. The DNA of the CDR3 is TGTGCCAGCAGCGAGGGAGGGGTAGGGTCCCAGCATTTT.

This clone was counted a few times. V gene TRBV4-3 combines with J gene TRBJ2-3; a possible D gene is TRBD2 (6 bases). The CDR3 loop spans 13 amino acids. V lost 0 bases and J 6 bases, leaving 7 bases between the germline ends. Per the germline V gene, CDR1 is LGHNA and CDR2 is YSLEER. For the CDR3, the DNA is TGCGCCAGCAGCCAAGAACGGGGGGATACGCAGTATTTT. This sequence encodes CASSQERGDTQYF.

As to this clone: At one of its ends the junction is not consistent with the germline gene, which may arise from a read error. This chain joins TRBV6-2 or TRBV6-3 and TRBJ1-5, with 7 bases fitting TRBD1. CDR3 length: 15 residues. In germline, CDR1 is MNHEY, CDR2 SVGEGT. CDR3 DNA: TGTGCCAGCAGTCCGATTATCGACAGGGCAACCCTTCGGGTTTTT. This gives the protein CASSPIIDRATLRVF.

In this sample, this clone turned up a few times. The chain links TRBV19 to TRBJ1-6; no reliable D call. From germline, CDR1 is LNHDA and CDR2 SQIVND (reference sequence). V was cut by 5 bases and J by 2 bases, with 16 bases left in between. The CDR3 is 17 amino acids. CDR3: CASSPRVSSTYNSPLHF. The CDR3, as DNA: TGTGCCAGTAGTCCCCGGGTTTCTAGTACCTATAATTCACCCCTCCACTTT.

This clone was seen more than once but under ten times. The genes are TRBV5-1 and TRBJ2-2, with D unclear. The germline CDR1 and CDR2 sequences are SGHRS and YFSETQ. The CDR3 is 13 amino acids. V was shortened by 0 bases and J by 6 bases, with 6 bases between the two germline ends. The CDR3 coding sequence is TGCGCCAGCAGCTTGGACTGGTCCGGGGAGCTGTTTTTT. It is translated as CASSLDWSGELFF.

In its sample, this clone was seen once. CDR3 coding DNA: TGTGCCAGCAGCTTGGGACTAGCTAGCACAGATACGCAGTATTTT. Encoded protein: CASSLGLASTDTQYF. This chain links TRBV7-2 with TRBJ2-3, with 9 bases that match TRBD2. The CDR3 is made up of 15 amino acids. J gave up 0 bases and V 3 bases, and 1 base lay outside the gene matches. CDR1 and CDR2 (germline): SGHTA, FQGNSA.

V gene TRBV5-1 combines with J gene TRBJ2-7, with TRBD1 as a possible D gene (6 bases). The germline CDR1 and CDR2 sequences are SGHRS and YFSETQ. Deletions cut 7 bases from V and 2 bases from J, with 10 bases between. The length of the CDR3 is 12 residues. The DNA of the CDR3 is TGCGCCAGCCGGGACAAGACCTACGAGCAGTACTTC. This gives the protein CASRDKTYEQYF.

The rearrangement joins TRBV19 to TRBJ2-7, with a weak D call TRBD2 (6 bases). Germline V lookup: CDR1 LNHDA, CDR2 SQIVND (reference sequence). The CDR3 length is 13 residues. Trimming stripped 2 bases from V and 4 bases from J, with 9 bases between. The CDR3 DNA reads as TGTGCCAGTAGTATACAGGCGGGATACGAGCAGTACTTC. This codes for CASSIQAGYEQYF.